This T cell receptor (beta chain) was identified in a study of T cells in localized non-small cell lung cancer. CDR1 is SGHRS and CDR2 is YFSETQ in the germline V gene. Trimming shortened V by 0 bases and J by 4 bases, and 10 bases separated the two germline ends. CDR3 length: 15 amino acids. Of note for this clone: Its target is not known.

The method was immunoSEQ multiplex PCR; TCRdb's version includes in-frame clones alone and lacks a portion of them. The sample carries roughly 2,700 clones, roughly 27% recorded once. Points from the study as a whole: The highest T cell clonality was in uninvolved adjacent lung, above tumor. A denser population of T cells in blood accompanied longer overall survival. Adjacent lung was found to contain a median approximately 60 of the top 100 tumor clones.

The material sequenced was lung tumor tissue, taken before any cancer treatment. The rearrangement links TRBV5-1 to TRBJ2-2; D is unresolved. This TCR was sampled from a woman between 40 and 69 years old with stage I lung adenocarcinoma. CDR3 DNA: TGCGCCAGCAGCTTGGAACTAAGAGCCACCGGGGAGCTGTTTTTT. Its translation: CASSLELRATGELFF.